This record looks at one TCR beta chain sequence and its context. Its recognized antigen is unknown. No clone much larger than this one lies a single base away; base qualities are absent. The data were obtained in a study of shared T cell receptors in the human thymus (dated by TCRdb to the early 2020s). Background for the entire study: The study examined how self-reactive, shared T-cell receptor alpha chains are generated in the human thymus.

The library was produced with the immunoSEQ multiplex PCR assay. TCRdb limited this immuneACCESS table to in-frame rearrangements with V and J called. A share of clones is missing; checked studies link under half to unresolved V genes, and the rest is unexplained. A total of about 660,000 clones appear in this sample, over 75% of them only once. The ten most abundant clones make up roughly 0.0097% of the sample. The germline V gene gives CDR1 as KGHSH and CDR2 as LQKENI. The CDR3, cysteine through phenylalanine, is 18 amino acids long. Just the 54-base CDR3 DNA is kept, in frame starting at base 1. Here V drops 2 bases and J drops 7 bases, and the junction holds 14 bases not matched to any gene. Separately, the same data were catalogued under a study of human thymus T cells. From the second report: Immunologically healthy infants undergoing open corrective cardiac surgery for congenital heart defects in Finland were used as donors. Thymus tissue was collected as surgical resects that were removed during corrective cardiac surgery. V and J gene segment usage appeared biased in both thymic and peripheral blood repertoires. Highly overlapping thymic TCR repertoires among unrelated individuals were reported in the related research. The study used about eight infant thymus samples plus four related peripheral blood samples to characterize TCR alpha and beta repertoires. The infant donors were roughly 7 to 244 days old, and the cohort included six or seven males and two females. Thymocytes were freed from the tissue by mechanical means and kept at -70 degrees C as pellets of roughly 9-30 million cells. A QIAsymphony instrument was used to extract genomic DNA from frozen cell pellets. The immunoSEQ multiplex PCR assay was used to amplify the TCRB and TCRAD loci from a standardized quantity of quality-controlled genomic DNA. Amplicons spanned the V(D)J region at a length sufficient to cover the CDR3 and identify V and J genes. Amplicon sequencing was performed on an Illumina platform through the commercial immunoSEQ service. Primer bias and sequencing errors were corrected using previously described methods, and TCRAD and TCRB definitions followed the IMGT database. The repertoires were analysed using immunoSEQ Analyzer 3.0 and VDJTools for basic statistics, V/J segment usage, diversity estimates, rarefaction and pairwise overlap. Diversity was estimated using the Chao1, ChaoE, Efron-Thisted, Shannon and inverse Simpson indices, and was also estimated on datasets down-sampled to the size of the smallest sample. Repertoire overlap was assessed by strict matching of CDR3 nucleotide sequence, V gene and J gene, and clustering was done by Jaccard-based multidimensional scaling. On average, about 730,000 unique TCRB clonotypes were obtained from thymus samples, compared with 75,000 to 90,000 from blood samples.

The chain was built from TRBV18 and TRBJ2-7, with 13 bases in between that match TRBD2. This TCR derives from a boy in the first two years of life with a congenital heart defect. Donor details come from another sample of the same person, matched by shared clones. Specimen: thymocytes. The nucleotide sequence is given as TGTGCCAGCTCACCATCTCTGTCTGGACTAGCGGGAGAGGAAGAGCAGTACTTC. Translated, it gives CASSPSLSGLAGEEEQYF.